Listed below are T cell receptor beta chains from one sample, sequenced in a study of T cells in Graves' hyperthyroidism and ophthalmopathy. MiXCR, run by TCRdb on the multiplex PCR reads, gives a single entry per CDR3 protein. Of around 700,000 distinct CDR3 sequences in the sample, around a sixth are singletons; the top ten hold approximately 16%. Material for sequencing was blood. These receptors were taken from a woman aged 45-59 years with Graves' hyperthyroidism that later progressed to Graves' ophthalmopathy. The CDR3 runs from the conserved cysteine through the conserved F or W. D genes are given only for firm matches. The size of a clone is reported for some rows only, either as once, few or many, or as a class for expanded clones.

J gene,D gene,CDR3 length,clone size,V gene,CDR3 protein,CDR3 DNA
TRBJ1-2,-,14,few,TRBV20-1,CSARTVTELYGYTF,TGCAGTGCTAGAACTGTAACAGAGCTCTATGGCTACACCTTC
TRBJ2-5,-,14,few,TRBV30,CAWSVREGEETQYF,TGTGCCTGGAGTGTACGAGAGGGGGAGGAGACCCAGTACTTC
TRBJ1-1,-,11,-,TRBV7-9,CASKPQGHSFF,TGTGCCAGTAAACCCCAGGGGCATTCTTTCTTT
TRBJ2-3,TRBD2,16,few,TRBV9,CASSVFFSGGTDTQYF,TGTGCCAGCAGCGTTTTCTTTAGCGGGGGGACCGATACGCAGTATTTT
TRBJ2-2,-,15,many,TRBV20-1,CSAFEASANTGELFF,TGCAGTGCGTTTGAGGCCTCAGCGAACACCGGGGAGCTGTTTTTT
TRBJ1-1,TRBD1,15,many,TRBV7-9,CASSPGQGRHTEAFF,TGTGCCAGCAGCCCCGGACAGGGGAGGCACACTGAAGCTTTCTTT
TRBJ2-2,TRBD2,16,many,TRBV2,CASSLTGGSSTGELFF,TGTGCCAGCAGCTTAACGGGGGGAAGTAGCACCGGGGAGCTGTTTTTT
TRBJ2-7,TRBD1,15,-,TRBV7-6,CASTPWTGRTYEQYF,TGTGCCAGCACCCCGTGGACAGGGAGAACCTACGAGCAGTACTTC
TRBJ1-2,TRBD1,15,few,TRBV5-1,CASRATGDTNYGYTF,TGCGCCAGCAGGGCGACAGGGGACACGAACTATGGCTACACCTTC
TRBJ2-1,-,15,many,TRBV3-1,CASSDTMGRYNEQFF,TGTGCCAGCAGCGATACAATGGGACGATACAATGAGCAGTTCTTC
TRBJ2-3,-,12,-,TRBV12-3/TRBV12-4,CASERDTDTQYF,TGTGCCAGCGAGAGGGATACAGATACGCAGTATTTT
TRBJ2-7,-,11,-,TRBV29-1,CSVVVPHEQYF,TGCAGCGTTGTGGTTCCCCATGAGCAGTACTTC
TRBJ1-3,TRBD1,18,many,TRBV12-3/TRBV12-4,CASTRSTGRGGAGNTIYF,TGTGCCAGCACCCGATCGACAGGGAGGGGGGGGGCGGGAAACACCATATATTTT
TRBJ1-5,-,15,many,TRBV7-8,CASSLLGLGNQPQHF,TGTGCCAGCAGCTTACTAGGGTTGGGAAATCAGCCCCAGCATTTT
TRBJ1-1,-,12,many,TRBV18,CASGVANTEAFF,TGTGCCAGTGGGGTTGCGAACACTGAAGCTTTCTTT
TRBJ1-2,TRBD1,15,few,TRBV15,CATRDRARSTYGYTF,TGTGCCACCAGGGACAGGGCGCGCTCTACCTATGGCTACACCTTC
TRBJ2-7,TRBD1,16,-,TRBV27,CASSSLSGQGTYEQYF,TGTGCCAGCAGTTCCCTCTCGGGACAGGGGACCTACGAGCAGTACTTC
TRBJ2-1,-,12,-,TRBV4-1,CASSFIDNEQFF,TGCGCCAGCAGCTTTATAGACAATGAGCAGTTCTTC
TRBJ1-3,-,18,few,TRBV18,CASSPLLGAADLGNTIYF,TGTGCCAGCTCACCACTCCTAGGGGCGGCTGACCTCGGGAACACCATATATTTT
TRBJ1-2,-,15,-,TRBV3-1,CASSKKVTYFYGHTF,TGTGCCAGCAGCAAAAAGGTGACGTACTTCTATGGCCACACCTTC
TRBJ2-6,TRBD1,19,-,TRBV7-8,CASSLYGTGGGSGANVLTF,TGTGCCAGCAGCTTATATGGGACAGGGGGCGGCTCTGGGGCCAACGTCCTGACTTTC
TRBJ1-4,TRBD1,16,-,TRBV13,CASSLVTGTEGEKLFF,TGTGCCAGCAGCTTGGTAACCGGGACAGAGGGGGAAAAACTGTTTTTT
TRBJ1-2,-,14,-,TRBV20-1,CSAQPIRGPYGYTF,TGCAGTGCTCAACCTATAAGGGGCCCCTATGGCTACACCTTC
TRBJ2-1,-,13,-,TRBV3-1,CASSQDLKGEQFF,TGTGCCAGCAGCCAAGATCTGAAGGGTGAGCAGTTCTTC
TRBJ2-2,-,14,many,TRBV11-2,CASSPWTNTGELFF,TGTGCCAGCAGCCCGTGGACGAACACCGGGGAGCTGTTTTTT
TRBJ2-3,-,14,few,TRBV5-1,CASSLIGGSDTQYF,TGCGCCAGCAGCTTGATCGGGGGCAGTGATACGCAGTATTTT
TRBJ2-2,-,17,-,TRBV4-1,CASSQASTDTLTGELFF,TGCGCCAGCAGCCAAGCCTCAACCGACACGCTCACCGGGGAGCTGTTTTTT
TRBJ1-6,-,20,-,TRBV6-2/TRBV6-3,CASSYHRARRGLIQDSPLHF,TGTGCCAGCAGTTACCACAGGGCGCGGAGGGGACTAATTCAAGATTCACCCCTCCACTTT
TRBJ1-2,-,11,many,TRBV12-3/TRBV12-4,CASSSGPDYTF,TGTGCCAGCAGTTCAGGACCTGACTACACCTTC
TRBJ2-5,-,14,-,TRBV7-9,CASSLVGTKPTQYF,TGTGCCAGCAGCTTAGTTGGGACGAAACCGACCCAGTACTTC
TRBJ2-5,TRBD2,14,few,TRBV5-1,CASSSGTSGETQYF,TGCGCCAGCAGCTCCGGGACTAGCGGCGAGACCCAGTACTTC
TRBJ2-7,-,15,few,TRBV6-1,CASSFTGTRVAEQYF,TGTGCCAGCAGTTTCACCGGGACCCGGGTGGCGGAGCAGTACTTC
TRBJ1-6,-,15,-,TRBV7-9,CASSFSQRLNSPLHF,TGTGCCAGCAGCTTTTCACAGAGGCTTAATTCACCCCTCCACTTT
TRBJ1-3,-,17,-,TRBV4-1,CASSQDLGVLGGNTIYF,TGCGCCAGCAGCCAAGATCTAGGAGTTCTCGGGGGAAACACCATATATTTT
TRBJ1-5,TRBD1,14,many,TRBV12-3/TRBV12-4,CASSFWDRGQPQHF,TGTGCCAGCAGTTTTTGGGACAGGGGTCAGCCCCAGCATTTT
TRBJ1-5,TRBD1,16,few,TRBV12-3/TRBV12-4,CASSAPGQGDNQPQHF,TGTGCCAGCAGTGCACCGGGACAGGGGGACAATCAGCCCCAGCATTTT